What follows are 6 T cell receptor beta chains derived from one specimen sequenced in a study of OX40 agonist ivuxolimab in advanced cancers. Some clones are missing from TCRdb's copy, which holds only in-frame ones; the method was immunoSEQ multiplex PCR. This sample yields 15,000 to 20,000 clones, of which 85% to 90% are seen a single time; 25% to 35% belongs to the top ten. The sample was CD4+ or CD8+ T cells sorted from blood, taken in a trial of the OX40 agonist ivuxolimab. All receptors come from an adult with an advanced solid tumor such as melanoma, head and neck, liver or kidney cancer.

The V and J genes are TRBV30 and TRBJ1-1; D not certain. The CDR3 loop spans 12 amino acids. Germline V CDR1 and CDR2: GTSNPN, SVGIG (reference sequence). V lost 0 bases to trimming and J lost 4 bases, with 6 bases between them. The CDR3 loop reads CAWSVHGTEAFF. CDR3 nucleotide sequence: TGTGCCTGGAGTGTCCACGGCACTGAAGCTTTCTTT.

V gene TRBV7-9 combines with J gene TRBJ1-4; tentative D call: TRBD1 (6 bases). The V end was cut by 1 base, the J end by 8 bases, with 14 bases between. This CDR3 spans 15 amino acids. The germline CDR1 and CDR2 sequences are SEHNR and FQNEAQ (reference sequence). In DNA form, the CDR3 reads TGTGCCAGCAGCTTAGGGGCTCCGGGGGGCGAAAAACTGTTTTTT. Translation: CASSLGAPGGEKLFF.

The chain joins TRBV5-5 to TRBJ2-1; D not certain. The CDR3 is 13 amino acids. Trimming cost V 4 bases and J 5 bases, with 10 bases left between them. The germline gives CDR1 SGHKS, CDR2 YYEKEE (reference sequence). This chain's CDR3 is CASSPAWHNEQFF. The CDR3, as DNA: TGTGCCAGCAGCCCCGCTTGGCACAATGAGCAGTTCTTC.

V usage is TRBV5-6 and J usage is TRBJ1-1; D gene ambiguous. The CDR3 is made up of 13 amino acids. Trimming pared 0 bases from V and 5 bases from J, leaving 8 bases between. Looked up from germline, CDR1 is SGHDT and CDR2 is YYEEEE. CDR3 amino acids: CASSLGRGTEAFF. In DNA, the CDR3 is TGTGCCAGCAGCTTGGGACGGGGAACTGAAGCTTTCTTT.

The genes are TRBV28 and TRBJ2-7; the match to TRBD2 covers 7 bases. This CDR3 comprises 15 residues. Germline lookup yields CDR1 MDHEN and CDR2 SYDVKM. Germline trimming cut 4 bases from V and 2 bases from J; bases unmatched to any gene: 8. The CDR3 reads CASSSSGVIPYEQYF. As DNA, the CDR3 is TGTGCCAGCAGTTCCAGCGGGGTCATCCCCTACGAGCAGTACTTC.

This chain links TRBV27 with TRBJ2-1, with D perhaps given as TRBD1 or TRBD2 (5 bases each). The CDR3 consists of 12 residues. Looked up from germline, CDR1 is MNHEY and CDR2 is SMNVEV (reference sequence). V was trimmed by 3 bases and J by 6 bases, leaving 6 bases between them. CDR3 sequence: CASSFGANEQFF. The CDR3 bases are TGTGCCAGCAGTTTCGGGGCCAATGAGCAGTTCTTC.